The entry below gives a single T cell receptor beta chain sequence along with its context. What it binds is unknown. The sample originates from a study of shared clonotypes between healthy human individuals. Overall study: The study used three CD4 naive, three CD4 memory, two CD8 naive and one CD8 memory plate per donor. Points from the study as a whole: Investigators collected only blood, and repertoires in tissues likely differ.

Germline CDR1 is MNHNY and CDR2 is SVGAGI (reference sequence). The CDR3 contains 13 residues. The V and J ends lost 10 bases and 5 bases respectively, with 17 bases between them. Only in-frame clones appear in the TCRdb table, and some are missing; sequencing was by immunoSEQ multiplex PCR. Of around 2.1 million clones listed, about 92% were seen once; the top ten hold roughly 1.8%. CD45RO-negative, CCR7-selected cells formed the naive CD8 fraction, which excluded terminally differentiated effector memory CD45RA+ cells. The chain carries TRBV6-6 and TRBJ2-5, with no clear D. The sample was naive CD8+ T cells from PBMCs. This TCR derives from a man aged 18 to 35 in good health. Some clones in this sample may be carry-over from other donors' samples. The CDR3 reads CATTERSRETQYF. CDR3 nucleotide sequence: TGTGCCACCACCGAAAGGTCCCGGGAGACCCAGTACTTC.